This T cell receptor (beta chain) was sequenced during a study of T-cell reconstitution after alpha-beta-depleted transplantation in children. Molecular barcoding with unique molecular identifiers was used for the TCRbeta library. TCRdb analysed the PCR reads with MiXCR anew, one entry per CDR3 protein. The sample contains about 400,000 distinct CDR3 sequences, 20% of which appear only once. This clonotype was seen many times. The specimen was PBMCs from the stem cell graft donor, collected from the stem cell graft. The TCR comes from a human donor who donated a stem cell graft to a child with acute myeloid leukemia.

The CDR3 DNA sequence: TGCAGCGTTGGACTCTCTGGAAACACCATATATTTT. The encoded protein is CSVGLSGNTIYF. V gene TRBV29-1 combines with J gene TRBJ1-3; D uncertain. Germline loops: CDR1 SQVTM, CDR2 ANQGSEA. The CDR3 consists of 12 residues. Trimming left V 4 bases short and J 0 bases short, with 4 bases between.